Listed below are T cell receptor beta chains from one sample, sequenced in a study of shared clonotypes between healthy human individuals. The repertoire was sequenced with immunoSEQ multiplex PCR; TCRdb's copy has only in-frame clones and lacks some. The sample yields about 2.4 million clones, 80% to 95% seen once. Source material: naive CD4+ T cells from PBMCs. Source of these receptors: a man younger than 30 in good health. Some clones in this sample may be carry-over from other donors' samples. The CDR3 runs from the conserved cysteine through the conserved F or W. D genes are given only for firm matches. Clone sizes are given selectively: once, few, many, or a class where the clone is expanded.

abundance	v_gene	d_gene	j_gene	CDR3aa	CDR3nt
NA	TRBV6-6	NA	TRBJ1-3	CASSGTAQGGNTIYF	TGTGCCAGCAGCGGGACGGCTCAAGGTGGAAACACCATATATTTT
few	TRBV28	NA	TRBJ1-2	CASTPADLGGGYTF	TGTGCCAGCACTCCAGCCGACCTGGGAGGTGGCTACACCTTC
NA	TRBV5-5	NA	TRBJ2-7	CASSVLGADEQYF	TGTGCCAGCAGCGTCCTGGGGGCCGACGAGCAGTACTTC
NA	TRBV25-1	NA	TRBJ1-5	CASSEGGPQHF	TGTGCCAGCAGTGAAGGGGGGCCCCAGCATTTT
once	TRBV29-1	NA	TRBJ2-6	CSVTRTGANVLTF	TGCAGCGTTACCAGGACTGGGGCCAACGTCCTGACTTTC
NA	TRBV19	NA	TRBJ1-2	CASSRQGQNYGYTF	TGTGCCAGTAGTAGGCAAGGACAGAACTATGGCTACACCTTC
NA	TRBV14	NA	TRBJ1-2	CASSQGVACTF	TGTGCCAGCAGCCAAGGGGTAGCCTGCACCTTC
NA	TRBV5-3	TRBD2	TRBJ2-2	CARSLRWASGLSWRTGELFF	TGTGCCAGAAGCTTAAGATGGGCTAGCGGGCTCTCCTGGCGTACCGGGGAGCTGTTTTTT
NA	TRBV5-1	TRBD2	TRBJ2-5	CASSGGTSGQETQYF	TGCGCCAGCAGCGGAGGGACTAGCGGCCAAGAGACCCAGTACTTC
few	TRBV2	NA	TRBJ1-1	CASSERRAEEAFF	TGTGCCAGCAGTGAACGAAGGGCAGAAGAAGCTTTCTTT
NA	TRBV27	NA	TRBJ2-2	CASSLSRRGTGELFF	TGTGCCAGCAGTTTATCTCGGCGGGGAACCGGGGAGCTGTTTTTT
NA	TRBV5-1	NA	TRBJ1-1	CASSLTGAGDTEAFF	TGCGCCAGCAGCTTGACGGGGGCAGGGGACACTGAAGCTTTCTTT
NA	TRBV5-1	NA	TRBJ2-7	CASSLGGTVNYEQYF	TGCGCCAGCAGCCTGGGGGGGACAGTGAACTACGAGCAGTACTTC
NA	TRBV6-5	TRBD1	TRBJ2-7	CASSDRDRGYEQYF	TGTGCCAGCAGTGACCGGGACAGGGGCTACGAGCAGTACTTC
NA	TRBV15	NA	TRBJ2-7	CATSRQAGAYEQYF	TGTGCCACCAGCCGACAGGCGGGGGCCTACGAGCAGTACTTC
NA	TRBV11-2	TRBD1	TRBJ2-7	CASRVRQGAFRDHYEQYF	TGTGCCAGCCGAGTTCGACAGGGGGCTTTCCGGGACCACTACGAGCAGTACTTC
NA	TRBV10-3	TRBD2	TRBJ2-7	CAINLAGGGEQYF	TGTGCCATCAACCTAGCGGGAGGGGGGGAGCAGTACTTC
NA	TRBV7-2	TRBD2	TRBJ2-3	CASSLRLAGVVGDTQYF	TGTGCCAGCAGCTTAAGGTTGGCGGGGGTGGTAGGAGATACGCAGTATTTT
NA	TRBV18	TRBD1	TRBJ2-7	CASSRDRSFNEQYF	TGTGCCAGCTCACGGGACAGGTCTTTCAACGAGCAGTACTTC
NA	TRBV2	TRBD1	TRBJ2-4	CASSEFNRGIANQYF	TGTGCCAGCAGTGAATTCAACAGGGGTATAGCCAATCAGTACTTC
NA	TRBV7-3	TRBD2	TRBJ2-5	CASSLEAGVETQYF	TGTGCCAGCAGCTTAGAGGCGGGAGTAGAGACCCAGTACTTC
NA	TRBV10-2	NA	TRBJ2-7	CASRDPLYEQYF	TGCGCCAGCAGGGACCCTCTCTACGAGCAGTACTTC
NA	TRBV28	TRBD2	TRBJ2-7	CASSQHPQWLAGVREQYF	TGTGCCAGCAGCCAACATCCCCAATGGCTAGCGGGAGTGCGGGAGCAGTACTTC
NA	TRBV7-2	TRBD1	TRBJ2-1	CASSSIPGQGYNEQFF	TGTGCCAGCAGTTCGATTCCGGGACAGGGCTACAATGAGCAGTTCTTC
NA	TRBV7-9	NA	TRBJ1-5	CASSPDGVGNQPQHF	TGTGCCAGCAGCCCGGACGGCGTTGGCAATCAGCCCCAGCATTTT
NA	TRBV18	NA	TRBJ2-1	CASSPGQNNEQFF	TGTGCCAGCTCACCAGGGCAGAACAATGAGCAGTTCTTC